This T cell receptor beta chain was identified during a study of blood T cell repertoires in COVID-19. Study in general: Whether acute or convalescent, the COVID-19 samples came from the United States, Italy and Spain. The cDNA or gDNA used as material had been derived from T cells, B-cell-depleted T cells, or PBMCs.

CDR3 length equals 17 residues. Trimming took off 0 bases at V and 1 base at J, with 12 bases between the two ends. Germline values: CDR1 SGHAT, CDR2 FQNNGV. As processed by the authors: Estimates of nucleated cell counts were drawn from the amplification of reference gene primers. Data came from immunoSEQ multiplex PCR; TCRdb stores just in-frame clones and leaves some out. The D gene and trimming were derived from the DNA, and the V and J assignments and clone size from that table. The sample includes 150,000 to 200,000 clones, more than 60% seen only once; the top ten take around 2.8%. The chain carries TRBV11-2 and TRBJ2-2; weak D call: TRBD2 (6 bases). This TCR derives from a man between 65 and 85 years old with acute or convalescent COVID-19. Sequencing was carried out using peripheral blood. The CDR3 loop is CASSLDSRRGNTGELFF. The CDR3 coding sequence is TGTGCCAGCAGCTTAGATTCACGGCGGGGGAACACCGGGGAGCTGTTTTTT.